This TCR beta chain emerged from a study of post-analysis software for immune sequencing data. Turning to the study itself: Progressive-relapsing, secondary progressive and relapsing-remitting multiple sclerosis were among the disease courses included.

General study results and limits: Patients had higher frequencies than controls of roughly 5 TRBV segments, including TRBV5-6, TRBV5-1 and TRBV20-1. Compared with controls, patients showed significantly lower normalized Chao1 diversity.

Comment on this clonotype: The antigen is unknown.

V lost 2 bases and J lost 2, with 13 bases in between. Germline V gene data show CDR1 as SGHRS and CDR2 as YFSETQ. The CDR3 length is 15 residues. Every TCR beta cDNA library bore unique molecular identifiers. TCRdb independently ran MiXCR on the PCR reads; one entry per CDR3 protein. The sample holds roughly 160,000 distinct CDR3 sequences, 35% to 40% seen once. This TCR came from a girl aged 5-17 years with multiple sclerosis. The source was blood, collected after autologous hematopoietic stem cell transplantation. The rearrangement uses TRBV5-1 and TRBJ1-1, with D possibly being TRBD1 (5 bases). The CDR3 region is CASSLDSRLNTEAFF. CDR3 DNA: TGCGCCAGCAGCTTAGACAGCCGCTTAAACACTGAAGCTTTCTTT.